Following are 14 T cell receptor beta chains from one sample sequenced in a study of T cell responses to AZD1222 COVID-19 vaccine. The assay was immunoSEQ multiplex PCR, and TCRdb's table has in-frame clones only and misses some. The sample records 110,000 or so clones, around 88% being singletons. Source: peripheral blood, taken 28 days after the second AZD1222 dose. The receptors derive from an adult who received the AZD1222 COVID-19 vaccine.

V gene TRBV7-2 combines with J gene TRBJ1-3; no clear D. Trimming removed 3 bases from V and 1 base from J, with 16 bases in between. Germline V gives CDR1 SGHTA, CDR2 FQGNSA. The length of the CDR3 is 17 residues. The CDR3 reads CASSLLGRMQSGNTIYF. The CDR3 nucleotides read TGTGCCAGCAGCTTGCTCGGGAGAATGCAATCTGGAAACACCATATATTTT.

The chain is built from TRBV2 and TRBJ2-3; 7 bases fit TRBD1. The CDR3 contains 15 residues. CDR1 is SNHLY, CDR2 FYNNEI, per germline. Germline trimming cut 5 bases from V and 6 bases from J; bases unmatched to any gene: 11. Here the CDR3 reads CASSYRGSGSDTQYF. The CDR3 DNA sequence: TGTGCCAGCAGTTACAGGGGTAGTGGATCGGATACGCAGTATTTT.

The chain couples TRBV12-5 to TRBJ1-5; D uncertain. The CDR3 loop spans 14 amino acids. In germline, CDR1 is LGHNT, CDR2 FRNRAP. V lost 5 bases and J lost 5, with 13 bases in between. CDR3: CASGPLGSYQPQHF. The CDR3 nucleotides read TGTGCTAGTGGTCCCCTCGGGAGTTATCAGCCCCAGCATTTT. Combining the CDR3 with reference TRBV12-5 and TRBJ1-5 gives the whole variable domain DARVTQTPRHKVTEMGQEVTMRCQPILGHNTVFWYRQTMMQGLELLAYFRNRAPLDDSGMPKDRFSAEMPDATLATLKIQPSEPRDSAVYFCASGPLGSYQPQHFGDGTRLSIL.

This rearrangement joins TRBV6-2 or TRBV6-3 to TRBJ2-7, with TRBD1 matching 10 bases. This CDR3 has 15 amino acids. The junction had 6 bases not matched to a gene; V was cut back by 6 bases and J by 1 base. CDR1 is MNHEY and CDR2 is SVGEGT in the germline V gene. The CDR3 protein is CASSPRDRGSYEQYF. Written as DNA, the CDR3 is TGTGCCAGCAGCCCTAGGGACAGGGGTTCCTACGAGCAGTACTTC.

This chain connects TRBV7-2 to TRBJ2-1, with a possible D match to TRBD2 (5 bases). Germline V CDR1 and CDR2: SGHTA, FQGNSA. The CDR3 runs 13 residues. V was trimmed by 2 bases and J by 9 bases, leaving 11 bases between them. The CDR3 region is CASSLPGNPEQFF. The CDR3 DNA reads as TGTGCCAGCAGCTTACCCGGGAACCCTGAGCAGTTCTTC.

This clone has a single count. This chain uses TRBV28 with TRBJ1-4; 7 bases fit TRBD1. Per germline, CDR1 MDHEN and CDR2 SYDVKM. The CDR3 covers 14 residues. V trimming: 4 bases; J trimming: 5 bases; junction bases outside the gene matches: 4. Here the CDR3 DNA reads TGTGCCAGCAGTTCGGGACAGATAAATGAAAAACTGTTTTTT. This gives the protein CASSSGQINEKLFF.

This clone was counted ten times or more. DNA for the CDR3: TGTGCCAGCAGTAGACCCTACCGGGGCCGCAATGAGCAGTTCTTC. Translating it yields CASSRPYRGRNEQFF. J is TRBJ2-1 and V is TRBV25-1; D may match TRBD1 or TRBD2 (5 bases each). The CDR3 spans 15 residues. Germline V gene sequence: CDR1 MGHDK, CDR2 SYGVNS. Trimming shortened V by 5 bases and J by 6 bases, and 17 bases separated the two germline ends. Together with reference TRBV25-1 and TRBJ2-1, the CDR3 gives the full variable domain: EADIYQTPRYLVIGTGKKITLECSQTMGHDKMYWYQQDPGMELHLIHYSYGVNSTEKGDLSSESTVSRIRTEHFPLTLESARPSHTSQYLCASSRPYRGRNEQFFGPGTRLTVL.

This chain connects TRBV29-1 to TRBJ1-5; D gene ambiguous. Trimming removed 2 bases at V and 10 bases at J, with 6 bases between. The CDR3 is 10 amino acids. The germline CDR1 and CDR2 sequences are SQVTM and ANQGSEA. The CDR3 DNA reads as TGCAGCGTTGAATGGTATCCCCAGCATTTT. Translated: CSVEWYPQHF. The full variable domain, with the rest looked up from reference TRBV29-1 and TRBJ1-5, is SAVISQKPSRDICQRGTSLTIQCQVDSQVTMMFWYRQQPGQSLTLIATANQGSEATYESGFVIDKFPISRPNLTFSTLTVSNMSPEDSSIYLCSVEWYPQHFGDGTRLSIL.

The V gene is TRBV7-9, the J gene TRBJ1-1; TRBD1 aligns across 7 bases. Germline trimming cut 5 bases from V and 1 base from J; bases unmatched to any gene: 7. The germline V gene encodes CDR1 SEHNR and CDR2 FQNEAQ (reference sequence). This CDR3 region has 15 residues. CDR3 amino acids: CASSPRDRQNTEAFF. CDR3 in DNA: TGTGCCAGCAGCCCCCGGGACAGACAGAACACTGAAGCTTTCTTT.

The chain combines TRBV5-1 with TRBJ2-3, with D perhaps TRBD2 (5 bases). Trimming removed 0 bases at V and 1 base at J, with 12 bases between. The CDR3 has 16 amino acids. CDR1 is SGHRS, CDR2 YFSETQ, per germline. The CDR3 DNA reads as TGCGCCAGCAGCTTGGGTGGGCCGAGGGGCACAGATACGCAGTATTTT. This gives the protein CASSLGGPRGTDTQYF.

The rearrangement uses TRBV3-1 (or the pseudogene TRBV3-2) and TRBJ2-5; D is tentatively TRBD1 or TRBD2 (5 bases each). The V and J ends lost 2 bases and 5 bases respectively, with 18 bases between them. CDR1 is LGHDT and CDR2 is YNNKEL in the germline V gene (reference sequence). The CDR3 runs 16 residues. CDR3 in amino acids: CASSQHGTGLVETQYF. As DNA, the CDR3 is TGTGCCAGCAGCCAACATGGGACCGGATTGGTTGAGACCCAGTACTTC.

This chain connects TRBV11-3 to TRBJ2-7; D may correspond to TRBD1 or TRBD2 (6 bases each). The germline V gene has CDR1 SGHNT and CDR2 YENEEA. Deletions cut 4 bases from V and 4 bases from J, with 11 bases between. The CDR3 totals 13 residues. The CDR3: CASSSRGEYEQYF. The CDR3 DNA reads TGTGCCAGCAGCTCTAGGGGGGAGTACGAGCAGTACTTC.

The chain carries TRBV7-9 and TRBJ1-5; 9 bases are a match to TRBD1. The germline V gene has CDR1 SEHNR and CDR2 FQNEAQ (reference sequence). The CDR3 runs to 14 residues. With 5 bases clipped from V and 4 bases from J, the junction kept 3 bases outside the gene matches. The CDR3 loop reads CASSPTGGNQPQHF. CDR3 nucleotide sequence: TGTGCCAGCAGCCCGACAGGGGGTAATCAGCCCCAGCATTTT.

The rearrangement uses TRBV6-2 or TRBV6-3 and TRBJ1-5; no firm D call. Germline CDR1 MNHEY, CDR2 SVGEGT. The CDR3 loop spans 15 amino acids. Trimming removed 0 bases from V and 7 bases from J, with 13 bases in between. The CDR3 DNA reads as TGTGCCAGCAGTTACTCTCTGACAAAACGACAGCCCCAGCATTTT. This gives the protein CASSYSLTKRQPQHF.